This T cell receptor (beta chain) was identified in a study of lymphopenia after photon versus proton radiotherapy. Findings and limits, study-wide: Survival link was tested only in deceased patients; proton benefit remains a possibility. After lymphocyte nadir, photon-treated repertoires showed oligoclonal expansion, especially CD8+ Temra. Under photons, naive T cells and diversity fell while effector/memory populations rose. A bigger post-nadir fall in TCR diversity correlated inversely with survival time in deceased patients.

The method was immunoSEQ multiplex PCR; TCRdb's version includes in-frame clones alone and lacks a portion of them. This table holds about 26,000 clones, roughly 85% found once. This clone was found once. Its cognate antigen is unknown. Other DNA sequences in this specimen translate into the identical CDR3. The CDR3 runs to 15 residues. Trimming left V 3 bases short and J 5 bases short, with 16 bases between. Germline CDR1 and CDR2: MDHEN and SYDVKM. The chain couples TRBV28 to TRBJ2-5; possibly TRBD1 for D (7 bases). Specimen: peripheral blood, collected from a patient treated with photon-based radiotherapy. The clonotype comes from a man in his thirties or forties with gastric cancer. The CDR3 spells CASSLGGQLQETQYF. CDR3 coding DNA: TGTGCCAGCAGTTTGGGGGGACAGTTACAGGAGACCCAGTACTTC.